Listed below are T cell receptor beta chains from one sample, sequenced in a study of T cells in Graves' hyperthyroidism and ophthalmopathy. TCRdb reprocessed the multiplex PCR reads with MiXCR, giving one entry per CDR3 protein. Found here are hundreds of thousands of distinct CDR3 sequences, around 46% of them singletons; the top ten hold 8.2%. Sequencing was done on a sample of peripheral blood or thyroid tissue (not recorded which). All receptors derive from a woman aged 18 to 35 with Graves' hyperthyroidism. Each CDR3 is given with its conserved first and last residue. Fields, in order: CDR3 length, V gene, D gene, clone size, J gene, CDR3 DNA, CDR3 protein. The D gene is left open where the match is weak. Some rows have no size entry. The others give once, few or many, or a class for an expanded clone.

CDR3 length: 15; V gene: TRBV7-9; D gene: TRBD1; clone size: -; J gene: TRBJ1-2; CDR3 DNA: TGTGCCAGCAGCTTGACCGGGACAGGGGGCGTCGGCTACACCTTC; CDR3 protein: CASSLTGTGGVGYTF
CDR3 length: 17; V gene: TRBV10-3; D gene: -; clone size: -; J gene: TRBJ1-5; CDR3 DNA: TGTGCCAGCAGTTTCCCGGGACATATTAATAGCAATCAGCCCCAGCATTTT; CDR3 protein: CASSFPGHINSNQPQHF
CDR3 length: 15; V gene: TRBV10-3; D gene: TRBD1; clone size: -; J gene: TRBJ2-2; CDR3 DNA: TGTGCCATCAGTGAAGTTCAGGGGGACACCGGGGAGCTGTTTTTT; CDR3 protein: CAISEVQGDTGELFF
CDR3 length: 13; V gene: TRBV7-9; D gene: -; clone size: many; J gene: TRBJ1-1; CDR3 DNA: TGTGCCAGCAGCGATCAGGGGAACACTGAAGCTTTCTTT; CDR3 protein: CASSDQGNTEAFF
CDR3 length: 13; V gene: TRBV2; D gene: -; clone size: few; J gene: TRBJ1-1; CDR3 DNA: TGTGCCAGCAGTCCGTGGGGGAACACTGAAGCTTTCTTT; CDR3 protein: CASSPWGNTEAFF
CDR3 length: 10; V gene: TRBV10-3; D gene: -; clone size: once; J gene: TRBJ1-5; CDR3 DNA: TGTGCCATCAGCCCACAGCCCCAGCATTTT; CDR3 protein: CAISPQPQHF
CDR3 length: 14; V gene: TRBV7-6; D gene: -; clone size: -; J gene: TRBJ1-5; CDR3 DNA: TGTGCCAGCAGCTTGACGGGATTCAATCAGCCCCAGCATTTT; CDR3 protein: CASSLTGFNQPQHF
CDR3 length: 15; V gene: TRBV19; D gene: -; clone size: -; J gene: TRBJ1-6; CDR3 DNA: TGTGCCAGTAGTTCGCCCCCGGGAGGGCGGTCACCCCTCCACTTT; CDR3 protein: CASSSPPGGRSPLHF
CDR3 length: 11; V gene: TRBV7-2; D gene: -; clone size: many; J gene: TRBJ2-7; CDR3 DNA: TGTGCCAGCAGCGCCGCCTACGAGCAGTACTTC; CDR3 protein: CASSAAYEQYF
CDR3 length: 16; V gene: TRBV7-3; D gene: TRBD2; clone size: -; J gene: TRBJ2-7; CDR3 DNA: TGTGCCAGCAGCTTACTCGGACTAGCAGCCTCCTACGAGCAGTACTTC; CDR3 protein: CASSLLGLAASYEQYF
CDR3 length: 12; V gene: TRBV29-1; D gene: -; clone size: once; J gene: TRBJ1-3; CDR3 DNA: TGCAGCGTTGAACTTCTCGGAAACACCATATATTTT; CDR3 protein: CSVELLGNTIYF
CDR3 length: 14; V gene: TRBV7-9; D gene: -; clone size: few; J gene: TRBJ2-2; CDR3 DNA: TGCGCCAGCAGCTCCGTCGACGGCACCGGGGAGCTGTTTTTT; CDR3 protein: CASSSVDGTGELFF
CDR3 length: 12; V gene: TRBV29-1; D gene: TRBD1; clone size: many; J gene: TRBJ2-7; CDR3 DNA: TGCAGCGTGGGGACAGCATACTACGAGCAGTACTTC; CDR3 protein: CSVGTAYYEQYF
CDR3 length: 14; V gene: TRBV24-1; D gene: TRBD2; clone size: -; J gene: TRBJ2-5; CDR3 DNA: TGTGCCACCAGTGATTCGGCGGGGGGAGAGGCCCAGTACTTC; CDR3 protein: CATSDSAGGEAQYF
CDR3 length: 14; V gene: TRBV2; D gene: -; clone size: -; J gene: TRBJ1-5; CDR3 DNA: TGTGCCAGCAGCGGACATTTAGACCATCAGCCCCAGCATTTT; CDR3 protein: CASSGHLDHQPQHF
CDR3 length: 15; V gene: TRBV7-9; D gene: -; clone size: -; J gene: TRBJ1-5; CDR3 DNA: TGCGCCAGCAGCCAAGATCGTGGGAGGAGTCGGCCCCAGCATTTT; CDR3 protein: CASSQDRGRSRPQHF
CDR3 length: 13; V gene: TRBV5-1; D gene: -; clone size: -; J gene: TRBJ2-7; CDR3 DNA: TGCGCCAGCAGCTTGACATCCATCTACGAGCAGTACTTC; CDR3 protein: CASSLTSIYEQYF
CDR3 length: 15; V gene: TRBV25-1; D gene: -; clone size: -; J gene: TRBJ1-4; CDR3 DNA: TGTGCCAGCAGTTACAATCGGGCAGGGTACGAAAAACTGTTTTTT; CDR3 protein: CASSYNRAGYEKLFF
CDR3 length: 14; V gene: TRBV6-5; D gene: -; clone size: -; J gene: TRBJ1-6; CDR3 DNA: TGTGCCAGCAGTTACGAGGCAGGCAATTCACCCCTCCACTTT; CDR3 protein: CASSYEAGNSPLHF
CDR3 length: 15; V gene: TRBV10-2; D gene: -; clone size: -; J gene: TRBJ2-5; CDR3 DNA: TGTGCCAGCAGCCCCCCGCGGGCTACCCGGGAGACCCAGTACTTC; CDR3 protein: CASSPPRATRETQYF
CDR3 length: 16; V gene: TRBV10-3; D gene: -; clone size: -; J gene: TRBJ1-3; CDR3 DNA: TGTGCCATCAGTGAACAGGACGGCAACTATGGCTACACCATATATTTT; CDR3 protein: CAISEQDGNYGYTIYF
CDR3 length: 13; V gene: TRBV10-3; D gene: -; clone size: -; J gene: TRBJ2-5; CDR3 DNA: TGTGCCATCAGTGAGGACCAAGGAGAGACCCAGTACTTC; CDR3 protein: CAISEDQGETQYF
CDR3 length: 13; V gene: TRBV6-5; D gene: -; clone size: -; J gene: TRBJ2-2; CDR3 DNA: TGTGCCAGCAGTCGCCGGATAGCCGGGGAGCTGTTTTTT; CDR3 protein: CASSRRIAGELFF
CDR3 length: 13; V gene: TRBV25-1; D gene: -; clone size: once; J gene: TRBJ1-6; CDR3 DNA: TGTGCCAGCAATCCAGGGTCGAATTCACCCCTCCACTTT; CDR3 protein: CASNPGSNSPLHF
CDR3 length: 14; V gene: TRBV24-1; D gene: TRBD1; clone size: -; J gene: TRBJ1-2; CDR3 DNA: TGTGCCACCAGTGATTTTGACAGGGCGAACGGCTACACCTTC; CDR3 protein: CATSDFDRANGYTF
CDR3 length: 13; V gene: TRBV7-9; D gene: -; clone size: -; J gene: TRBJ1-1; CDR3 DNA: TGTGCCGGCAGCCCTGGACGGGGTACTGAAGCTTTCTTT; CDR3 protein: CAGSPGRGTEAFF
CDR3 length: 13; V gene: TRBV25-1; D gene: TRBD1; clone size: -; J gene: TRBJ1-5; CDR3 DNA: TGTGCAAGACAGGGGGCGAGCAATCAGCCCCAGCATTTT; CDR3 protein: CARQGASNQPQHF
CDR3 length: 15; V gene: TRBV20-1; D gene: -; clone size: -; J gene: TRBJ2-7; CDR3 DNA: TGCAGTGCTAGAGTCCAAGCGGAGTACCCCTACGAGCAGTACTTC; CDR3 protein: CSARVQAEYPYEQYF
CDR3 length: 13; V gene: TRBV5-1; D gene: -; clone size: few; J gene: TRBJ1-1; CDR3 DNA: TGCGCCAGCAGCTGGGGGACGAACACTGAAGCTTTCTTT; CDR3 protein: CASSWGTNTEAFF
CDR3 length: 13; V gene: TRBV5-1; D gene: -; clone size: -; J gene: TRBJ2-2; CDR3 DNA: TGCGCCAGCAGCTTTGAGGGTGCCGGGGAGCTGTTTTTT; CDR3 protein: CASSFEGAGELFF
CDR3 length: 15; V gene: TRBV7-9; D gene: -; clone size: many; J gene: TRBJ1-3; CDR3 DNA: TGTGCCAGCAGGCCGAACCCTACGGCAGGAAACACCATATATTTT; CDR3 protein: CASRPNPTAGNTIYF
CDR3 length: 14; V gene: TRBV6-5; D gene: -; clone size: -; J gene: TRBJ1-2; CDR3 DNA: TGTGCCAGCAGTTCCCGGGGGGGGGAGTATGGCTACACCTTC; CDR3 protein: CASSSRGGEYGYTF
CDR3 length: 15; V gene: TRBV7-9; D gene: -; clone size: many; J gene: TRBJ1-2; CDR3 DNA: TGTGCCAGCAGCTTAGAGGCGCTCCCAGACTATGGCTACACCTTC; CDR3 protein: CASSLEALPDYGYTF
CDR3 length: 13; V gene: TRBV20-1; D gene: TRBD2; clone size: once; J gene: TRBJ2-5; CDR3 DNA: TGCAGTGAAGCAGCGGGGCTCCAAGAGACCCAGTACTTC; CDR3 protein: CSEAAGLQETQYF
CDR3 length: 15; V gene: TRBV7-9; D gene: -; clone size: -; J gene: TRBJ2-5; CDR3 DNA: TGTGCCAGCAGCTTATCATTCTCCGGTCAAGAGACCCAGTACTTC; CDR3 protein: CASSLSFSGQETQYF
CDR3 length: 14; V gene: TRBV12-3/TRBV12-4; D gene: -; clone size: many; J gene: TRBJ2-7; CDR3 DNA: TGTGCCAGCAGCCGCACAGGGCAGGACTACGAGCAGTACTTC; CDR3 protein: CASSRTGQDYEQYF
CDR3 length: 17; V gene: TRBV2; D gene: -; clone size: -; J gene: TRBJ2-2; CDR3 DNA: TGTGCTCGAGCCGGGACCGGACTTTACGTGGGCACCGGGGAGCTGTTTTTT; CDR3 protein: CARAGTGLYVGTGELFF
CDR3 length: 15; V gene: TRBV7-3; D gene: -; clone size: -; J gene: TRBJ2-5; CDR3 DNA: TGTGCCAGCAGCTCGTCGGGGGGCTCTCAAGAGACCCAGTACTTC; CDR3 protein: CASSSSGGSQETQYF
CDR3 length: 13; V gene: TRBV24-1; D gene: -; clone size: -; J gene: TRBJ1-1; CDR3 DNA: TGTGCCAGTCGGTTGACGCGGAACACTGAAGCTTTCTTT; CDR3 protein: CASRLTRNTEAFF
CDR3 length: 14; V gene: TRBV11-2; D gene: -; clone size: few; J gene: TRBJ2-5; CDR3 DNA: TGTGCCAGCAGCGTTGAAAGGGTTAGGGAGACCCAGTACTTC; CDR3 protein: CASSVERVRETQYF
CDR3 length: 10; V gene: TRBV29-1; D gene: -; clone size: -; J gene: TRBJ1-1; CDR3 DNA: TGCAGCTTGGACGAGACTGAAGCTTTCTTT; CDR3 protein: CSLDETEAFF
CDR3 length: 13; V gene: TRBV29-1; D gene: -; clone size: -; J gene: TRBJ2-7; CDR3 DNA: TGCAGCGTTGAAACCGAACAGGGCCTCGAGCAGTACTTC; CDR3 protein: CSVETEQGLEQYF
CDR3 length: 15; V gene: TRBV10-3; D gene: TRBD2; clone size: -; J gene: TRBJ2-2; CDR3 DNA: TGTGCTCCTCGTCCGGCGGGAGGGCTAGGCGGGGAGCTGTTTTTT; CDR3 protein: CAPRPAGGLGGELFF
CDR3 length: 16; V gene: TRBV15; D gene: -; clone size: -; J gene: TRBJ2-6; CDR3 DNA: TGTGCCACCAGCGGACACGGACGCTCGTTGGCCAACGTCCTGACTTTC; CDR3 protein: CATSGHGRSLANVLTF
CDR3 length: 15; V gene: TRBV6-1; D gene: TRBD1; clone size: -; J gene: TRBJ1-5; CDR3 DNA: TGTGCCAGCACGCGGGACAGGGGACGCAATCAGCCCCAGCATTTT; CDR3 protein: CASTRDRGRNQPQHF